The 20 T cell receptor beta chains presented below share a single source sample, sequenced in a study of human T cells and chemical hapten exposure. TCRdb fed the RACE reads into MiXCR, producing one record per CDR3 protein. The sample holds a few hundred thousand distinct CDR3 sequences, about 6.3% seen once. Specified time point: patch test 2, 6 weeks after DPC sensitization. Treatment here: therapeutic diphenylcyclopropenone sensitization with weekly scalp DPC. The specimen comprised whole blood, sampled in connection with sensitization to the hapten diphenylcyclopropenone (DPC). The origin of the receptors is a woman aged 18-29 years with alopecia areata. Some clones in this sample may be carry-over from other donors' samples.

This clonotype occurred a few times. This sequence joins TRBV7-2 and TRBJ1-1; possibly TRBD1 for D (5 bases). Germline CDR1 and CDR2: SGHTA and FQGNSA. Trimming left V 3 bases short and J 6 bases short, with 11 bases between. This CDR3 comprises 13 residues. The CDR3 sequence is CASSFPGRAEAFF. CDR3 in DNA: TGTGCCAGCAGCTTCCCAGGGAGGGCTGAAGCTTTCTTT.

This clonotype appeared many times. The chain employs TRBV12-3 or TRBV12-4 and TRBJ1-2, with D hard to call. This CDR3 has 13 amino acids. V lost 5 bases to trimming and J lost 8 bases, with 15 bases between them. The CDR3 is CASSLDPLGGYTF. In DNA, the CDR3 is TGTGCCAGCAGTCTGGACCCCCTCGGGGGCTACACCTTC.

This clonotype has only a few counts. The chain links TRBV7-2 to TRBJ2-3, with 12 bases aligning to TRBD2. Germline CDR1 SGHTA, CDR2 FQGNSA. V trimming: 4 bases; J trimming: 5 bases; junction bases outside the gene matches: 13. CDR3 length: 18 amino acids. For the CDR3, the DNA is TGTGCCAGCAGCTCCCTAATAGGACTAGCGGGGAAAAAAGATACGCAGTATTTT. Its translation is CASSSLIGLAGKKDTQYF.

There are many counts of this clonotype. The rearrangement links TRBV7-2 to TRBJ2-1; D is uncertain. From germline, CDR1 is SGHTA and CDR2 FQGNSA. V was clipped by 4 bases and J by 4 bases, with 8 bases between them. The CDR3 loop spans 13 amino acids. The CDR3 bases are TGTGCCAGCAGCTCATACTTGTACAATGAGCAGTTCTTC. Its translation is CASSSYLYNEQFF.

The CDR3 bases are TGCAGCGTTGAGGAAGGGAGCAGGACTGAAGCTTTCTTT. Its protein is CSVEEGSRTEAFF. The gene calls are TRBV29-1 and TRBJ1-1; D ambiguous. Germline assignment: CDR1 SQVTM and CDR2 ANQGSEA. V lost 3 bases, J lost 5 bases, and 13 bases lay in between. The CDR3 is 13 residues long.

The CDR3 DNA is TGTGCCATCAGTGAGTTCAGGCCGGGACTGGCTAGCACAGATACGCAGTATTTT. It yields the protein CAISEFRPGLASTDTQYF. The chain joins TRBV10-3 to TRBJ2-3; weak D call: TRBD2 (6 bases). The CDR3 consists of 18 residues. Trimming removed 1 base at V and 0 bases at J, with 17 bases between. Germline V gives CDR1 ENHRY, CDR2 SYGVKD.

This clonotype has more than one count but fewer than ten. The V gene is TRBV4-2, the J gene TRBJ2-1; D may be TRBD2 (5 bases). Trimming stripped 0 bases from V and 2 bases from J, with 8 bases between. This CDR3 is 15 amino acids long. The V gene's germline CDR1 is LGHNA and CDR2 YNFKEQ. CDR3 residues: CASSQEPGAYNEQFF. Here the CDR3 DNA reads TGTGCCAGCAGCCAAGAACCCGGGGCCTACAATGAGCAGTTCTTC.

This clonotype was counted ten times or more. The chain is built from TRBV12-3 or TRBV12-4 and TRBJ1-5, with D uncertain. V gave up 5 bases and J gave up 5 bases, with 4 bases separating them. This CDR3 contains 11 residues. The CDR3 loop is CASSKDQPQHF. The CDR3 nucleotides are TGTGCCAGCAGTAAGGATCAGCCCCAGCATTTT.

This clonotype has at least ten counts. The V and J genes are TRBV29-1 and TRBJ2-3, with D possibly TRBD1 on 5 matching bases. In germline, CDR1 is SQVTM, CDR2 ANQGSEA. The CDR3 loop spans 13 amino acids. V was clipped by 5 bases and J by 10 bases, with 19 bases between them. The CDR3 protein is CSVPRTGFPSQYF. CDR3 nucleotides: TGCAGCGTTCCGAGAACAGGTTTCCCATCGCAGTATTTT.

There are many counts of this clonotype. This chain links TRBV6-2 or TRBV6-3 with TRBJ1-5, with a weak D call TRBD1 (6 bases). With 5 bases removed from V and 4 bases from J, the gap between germline ends came to 18 bases. There are 16 residues in the CDR3. CDR1 and CDR2 from the germline V gene are MNHEY and SVGEGT. CDR3 nucleotide sequence: TGTGCCAGCAGTCCCCTCGGCTGGGGGCCGAATCAGCCCCAGCATTTT. Translating gives CASSPLGWGPNQPQHF.

The rearrangement links TRBV7-2 to TRBJ2-1; 12 bases fit TRBD2. This CDR3 contains 12 residues. The junction had 6 bases not matched to a gene; V was cut back by 5 bases and J by 16 bases. Germline V gene lookup returns CDR1 SGHTA and CDR2 FQGNSA. DNA for the CDR3: TGTGCCAGCAGCCCGAGGACTAGCGGGGAATTCTTC. It specifies CASSPRTSGEFF.

This clonotype was picked up many times. V gene TRBV5-1 combines with J gene TRBJ1-5; D is unclear. CDR1 is SGHRS, CDR2 YFSETQ, per germline. V lost 0 bases and J 4 bases, leaving 8 bases between the germline ends. The CDR3 length is 14 residues. The CDR3 DNA is TGCGCCAGCAGCTTGGAAGCCGGGAATCAGCCCCAGCATTTT. It specifies CASSLEAGNQPQHF.

This clonotype occurred many times. V and J are TRBV7-8 and TRBJ2-1; 12 nucleotides line up with TRBD2. The length of the CDR3 is 14 residues. Losses at the gene ends were 2 bases for V and 7 bases for J; bases not matched to a gene: 0. Germline loops: CDR1 SGHVS, CDR2 FQNEAQ. The CDR3 sequence is CASSLLAGGNEQFF. Written as DNA, the CDR3 is TGTGCCAGCAGCTTACTAGCGGGGGGGAATGAGCAGTTCTTC.

The CDR3 reads CATFNPRGTSNTGELFF. Here the CDR3 DNA reads TGTGCCACGTTCAACCCGCGGGGGACCTCGAACACCGGGGAGCTGTTTTTT. V usage is TRBV10-3 and J usage is TRBJ2-2; 7 bases are a match to TRBD2. V was pared by 10 bases and J by 0 bases, with 14 bases of the junction left unmatched. The germline V gene encodes CDR1 ENHRY and CDR2 SYGVKD. The CDR3 totals 17 residues.

The rearrangement uses TRBV10-3 and TRBJ2-5; perhaps D is TRBD1 or TRBD2 (6 bases each). CDR1 and CDR2 from the germline V gene are ENHRY and SYGVKD. The CDR3 consists of 15 residues. V lost 3 bases, J lost 2 bases, and 13 bases lay in between. CDR3 region: CAISDEGGGQETQYF. CDR3 DNA sequence: TGTGCCATCAGTGATGAAGGAGGGGGGCAAGAGACCCAGTACTTC.

The sample holds many counts of this clonotype. The V and J genes are TRBV7-9 and TRBJ1-2; D is perhaps TRBD1 (5 bases). The CDR3 totals 15 residues. V was trimmed by 5 bases and J by 3 bases, leaving 16 bases between them. Germline loops: CDR1 SEHNR, CDR2 FQNEAQ (reference sequence). CDR3 sequence reads: CASSQGTAVDYGYTF. CDR3 bases: TGTGCCAGCAGCCAAGGGACCGCTGTTGACTATGGCTACACCTTC. Combining the CDR3 with reference TRBV7-9 and TRBJ1-2 gives the whole variable domain DTGVSQNPRHKITKRGQNVTFRCDPISEHNRLYWYRQTLGQGPEFLTYFQNEAQLEKSRLLSDRFSAERPKGSFSTLEIQRTEQGDSAMYLCASSQGTAVDYGYTFGSGTRLTVV.

The chain links TRBV6-6 to TRBJ2-3, with 7 nucleotides matching TRBD1. The CDR3 spans 12 residues. V was pared by 2 bases and J by 11 bases, with 4 bases of the junction left unmatched. The germline V gene encodes CDR1 MNHNY and CDR2 SVGAGI (reference sequence). CDR3 DNA: TGTGCCAGCAGTTACGCCGGACAGGAGCAGTATTTT. Protein product: CASSYAGQEQYF.

This clonotype occurred a few times. This chain uses TRBV15 with TRBJ2-3, with TRBD2 identical over 10 bases. The germline gives CDR1 LNHNV, CDR2 YYDKDF (reference sequence). The CDR3 has 17 amino acids. The trim removed 1 base at V and 4 bases at J, leaving 8 bases unmatched. CDR3 residues: CATSRGASGGRADTQYF. The DNA for the CDR3 is TGTGCCACCAGCAGAGGGGCTAGCGGGGGTCGGGCAGATACGCAGTATTTT.

This clonotype was seen a handful of times. The chain links TRBV27 to TRBJ2-1; D not resolved. The V end was cut by 1 base, the J end by 5 bases, with 6 bases between. Germline CDR1 reads MNHEY; CDR2 reads SMNVEV (reference sequence). The CDR3 loop spans 13 amino acids. CDR3 amino acids: CASSLWANNEQFF. The DNA for the CDR3 is TGTGCCAGCAGTTTATGGGCCAACAATGAGCAGTTCTTC.

This clonotype showed up just a few times. The chain has TRBV6-6 and TRBJ2-7; D possibly corresponds to TRBD1 (6 bases). From germline, CDR1 is MNHNY and CDR2 SVGAGI (reference sequence). Between the trimmed V and J ends, which lost 2 bases and 11 bases, there was a span of 10 bases. This CDR3 has 11 amino acids. The CDR3 reads CASSYQGWEYF. The CDR3 bases are TGTGCCAGCAGTTACCAGGGGTGGGAGTACTTC.